This T cell receptor (beta chain) was identified during a study of spatial heterogeneity in lung cancer. The CDR3 length is 13 residues. CDR1 is LNHNV, CDR2 YYDKDF, per germline (reference sequence). V lost 0 bases and J 15 bases, leaving 15 bases between the germline ends. The time point denotes: sample taken at primary tumor resection. Untreated early-stage non-small cell lung cancer patients, 70 to 85 in total, were the donors. TCRs were sequenced from unsorted whole RNA of tumor, nontumor lung or PBMC. Regarding this clonotype: Its antigen is as yet unknown.

The library protocol tagged each TCR cDNA with a unique molecular identifier. Via MiXCR, TCRdb re-called the 5' RACE reads, giving one row per CDR3 protein. The profile shows over 45,000 distinct CDR3 sequences, less than 6% of them singletons. Findings and limits, study-wide: In blood, ubiquitous expanded tumor TCRs appeared more at resection than follow-up.

This sequence originates from a male donor with early-stage non-small cell lung cancer. The specimen was PBMCs, collected at surgery. This chain connects TRBV15 to TRBJ2-1, with D tentatively TRBD1 or TRBD2 (5 bases each). The CDR3 region has the DNA TGTGCCACCAGCAGAGATTCCCCCGGGGCCCCGTTCTTC. Amino acids: CATSRDSPGAPFF.